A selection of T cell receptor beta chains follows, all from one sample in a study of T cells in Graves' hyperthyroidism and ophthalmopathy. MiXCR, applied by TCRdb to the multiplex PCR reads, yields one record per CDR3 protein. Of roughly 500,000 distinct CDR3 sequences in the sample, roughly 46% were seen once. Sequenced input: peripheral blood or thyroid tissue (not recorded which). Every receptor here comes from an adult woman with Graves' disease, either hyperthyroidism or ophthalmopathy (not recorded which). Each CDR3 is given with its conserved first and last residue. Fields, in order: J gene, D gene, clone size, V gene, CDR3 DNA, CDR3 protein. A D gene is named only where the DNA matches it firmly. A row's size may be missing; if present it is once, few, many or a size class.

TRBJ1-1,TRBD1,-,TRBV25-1,TGTGCCAGCAGCAGGGACAGGGAATACACTGAAGCTTTCTTT,CASSRDREYTEAFF
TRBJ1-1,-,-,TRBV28,TGTGCCAGCAGTTCACAGGATGAAGCTTTCTTT,CASSSQDEAFF
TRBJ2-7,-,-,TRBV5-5,TGTGCCAGCAGCTTGGCCTCGGGTCTAGCTCTCCACGAGCAGTACTTC,CASSLASGLALHEQYF
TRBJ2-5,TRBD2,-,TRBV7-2,TGTGCCAGCAGCCGAGCCGGGGGGGGACAAAAAGAGACCCAGTACTTC,CASSRAGGGQKETQYF
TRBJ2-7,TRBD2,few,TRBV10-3,TGTGCCAGCAGTTTCGAGGTGGGGGGAGGGCCCCCCTACGAGCAGTACTTC,CASSFEVGGGPPYEQYF
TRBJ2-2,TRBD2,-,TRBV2,TGTGCCAGGGTTCGGGAGACTCTAGCGGGAGGGGGCACCGGGGAGCTGTTTTTT,CARVRETLAGGGTGELFF
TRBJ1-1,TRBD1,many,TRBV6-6,TGTGCCAGTCTGGGACAGGACTTCACTGAAGCTTTCTTT,CASLGQDFTEAFF
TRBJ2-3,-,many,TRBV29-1,TGCAGCGTTGGGACATTAGTGACAGATACGCAGTATTTT,CSVGTLVTDTQYF
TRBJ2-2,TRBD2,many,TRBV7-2,TGTGCCAGCAGCTTAGGTCCAGGACTAGCGGGAGGCGCCTTTAACACCGGGGAGCTGTTTTTT,CASSLGPGLAGGAFNTGELFF
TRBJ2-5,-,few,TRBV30,TGTGCCTGGAGTACAGATCCTCAAGAGACCCAGTGCTTC,CAWSTDPQETQCF
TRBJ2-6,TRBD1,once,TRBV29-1,TGCAGCGTAACCGGGACAGACTCTTCTGGGGCCAACGTCCTGACTTTC,CSVTGTDSSGANVLTF
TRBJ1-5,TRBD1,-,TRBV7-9,TGTGCCAGCAGCCCGGGACAGGGGACATGGGATCAGCCCCAGCATTTT,CASSPGQGTWDQPQHF
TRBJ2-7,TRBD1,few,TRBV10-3,TGTGCCTCGTCATCGGCAGGGGGCGAGCAGTACTTC,CASSSAGGEQYF
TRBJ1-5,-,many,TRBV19,TGTGCCAGTAGTATGAGGACGGACGGATATAGCAATCAGCCCCAGCATTTT,CASSMRTDGYSNQPQHF
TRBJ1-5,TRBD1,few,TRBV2,TGTGCTAGAGAACAGGGGCGGCGCCAGCCCCAGCATTTT,CAREQGRRQPQHF
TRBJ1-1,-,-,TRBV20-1,TGCAGTGCTAGTTCCGTCAACCCCACTGAAGCTTTCTTT,CSASSVNPTEAFF
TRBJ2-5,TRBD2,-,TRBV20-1,TGCAGTGCTAGACAGGGAGGGTCAGGGACCCAGCACTTC,CSARQGGSGTQHF
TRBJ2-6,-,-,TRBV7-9,TGTGCCAGCAGCTTAGAGGGCAGGGGACGCTCTGGGGCCAACGTCCTGACTTTC,CASSLEGRGRSGANVLTF
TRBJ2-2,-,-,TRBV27,TGTGCCAGCAGTTCCACCGGGAGTTGGACCGGGGAGCTGTTTTTT,CASSSTGSWTGELFF
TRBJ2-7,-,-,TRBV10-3,TGTGCCAGCAGCCTGAATAAAAGATTCTACGAGCAGTACTTC,CASSLNKRFYEQYF
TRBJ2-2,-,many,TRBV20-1,TGCAGTGCTAGAGATAGAGCGAGGAACACCGGGGAGCTGTTTTTT,CSARDRARNTGELFF
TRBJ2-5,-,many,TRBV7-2,TGTGCCAGCAGCGACGGACAGGGAGGGCAAGAGACCCAGTACTTC,CASSDGQGGQETQYF
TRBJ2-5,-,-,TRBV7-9,TGTGCCAGCAGCACTGGACCAGCGCAAGAGACCCAGTACTTC,CASSTGPAQETQYF
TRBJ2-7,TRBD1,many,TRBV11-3,TGTGCCAGCAGCCCAGACAGGGGGACCTACGAGCAGTACTTC,CASSPDRGTYEQYF
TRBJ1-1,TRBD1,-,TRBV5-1,TGTGCCAGCAGCCCCCAGGGGGGAAGGGACACTGAAGCTTTCTTT,CASSPQGGRDTEAFF
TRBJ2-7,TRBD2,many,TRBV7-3,TGTGCCAGCAGCTTAACGGCTAGCGGGATTAGAAACGAGCAGTACTTC,CASSLTASGIRNEQYF
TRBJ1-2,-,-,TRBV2,TGTGCCAGCAGCTGGACTAGCGGGAGAGAGGACCTGAGCTACACCTTC,CASSWTSGREDLSYTF
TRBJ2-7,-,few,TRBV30,TGTGCCGGCCGGGACCTTCCCTACGAGCAGTACTTC,CAGRDLPYEQYF
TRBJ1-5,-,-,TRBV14,TGTGCCAGCAGCCAAGATCACCCAAACGAGACCCAGCATTTT,CASSQDHPNETQHF
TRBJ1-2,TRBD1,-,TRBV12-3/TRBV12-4,TGTGCCAGCAGTTGGCCGGGACAGGGGGCCTATGGCTACACCTTC,CASSWPGQGAYGYTF
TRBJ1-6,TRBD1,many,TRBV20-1,TGCAGTGCTAGCAGACAGGGGTTGTACCTTAATTCACCCCTCCACTTT,CSASRQGLYLNSPLHF
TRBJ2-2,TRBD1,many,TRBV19,TGTGCCAGTAGTTCAGGACAGGGAAGGAACACCGGGGAGCTGTTTTTT,CASSSGQGRNTGELFF
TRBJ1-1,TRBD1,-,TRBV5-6,TGTGCCAGCAGCTCGCCGACAGGGGCTTACTTT,CASSSPTGAYF
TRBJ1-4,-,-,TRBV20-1,TGCAGTGCTAGAGAATTGGGGGCATGGAGTGAAAAACTGTTTTTT,CSARELGAWSEKLFF
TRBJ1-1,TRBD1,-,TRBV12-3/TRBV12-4,TGTGCCAGCAGTTCTTATGTGACGGGACAGGGAAACACTGAAGCTTTCTTT,CASSSYVTGQGNTEAFF
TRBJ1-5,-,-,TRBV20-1,TGCAGTGCTAGAGCGGGGATTTGGCAGCCCCAGCATTTT,CSARAGIWQPQHF
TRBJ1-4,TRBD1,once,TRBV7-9,TGTGCCAGCAGCTTAACCGGACAGGGAGGTGAACTGTTTTTT,CASSLTGQGGELFF
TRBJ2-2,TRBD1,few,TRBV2,TGTGCCAGCAGCCTAAGGACAGGGGGCACCGGGGAGCTGTTTTTT,CASSLRTGGTGELFF
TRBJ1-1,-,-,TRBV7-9,TGTGCCAGCAGCTTACCCCCGGGACGGACTGAAGCTTTCTTT,CASSLPPGRTEAFF
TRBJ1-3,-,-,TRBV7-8,TGTGCCAGCAGCTTAAAGGGCTCCACCATATATTTT,CASSLKGSTIYF
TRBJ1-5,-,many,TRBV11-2,TGTGCCAGCAGCTCCCCTGGACCGAGACAGCCCCAGCATTTT,CASSSPGPRQPQHF
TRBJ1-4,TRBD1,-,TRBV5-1,TGCGCCAGCAGCTTCTCAGGGGGAAGTGAAAAACTGTTTTTT,CASSFSGGSEKLFF
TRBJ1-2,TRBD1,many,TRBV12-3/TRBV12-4,TGTGCCACCACTGGGGGGACAGTCTATGGCTACACCTTC,CATTGGTVYGYTF
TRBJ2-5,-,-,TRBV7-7,TGTGCTAGCAGCCACCTAGCCCCGGAGACCCAGTACTTC,CASSHLAPETQYF
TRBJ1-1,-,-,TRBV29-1,TGCAGCGTGACGGTGAACACTGAAGCTTTCTTT,CSVTVNTEAFF
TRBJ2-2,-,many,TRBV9,TGTGCCAGCAGCGTATATACGAACACCGGGGAGCTGTTTTTT,CASSVYTNTGELFF
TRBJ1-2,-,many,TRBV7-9,TGTGCCAGCAGCCCCCGTTTCTCCACTAACTATGGCTACACCTTC,CASSPRFSTNYGYTF
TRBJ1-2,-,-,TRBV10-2,TGCGCCAGCAGTGAGGGGACGGACAGCTATGGCTACACCTTC,CASSEGTDSYGYTF
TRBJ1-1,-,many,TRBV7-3,TGTGCCAGCAGCTTAACTCGGGACGGTGAAGCTTTCTTT,CASSLTRDGEAFF
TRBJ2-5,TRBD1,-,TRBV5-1,TGCGCCAGCAGCTTTCGGACAGGGGGCGGAGAGACCCAGTACTTC,CASSFRTGGGETQYF
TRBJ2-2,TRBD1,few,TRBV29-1,TGCAGCGTTTCCACAGGGGCCGGGGAGCTGTTTTTT,CSVSTGAGELFF
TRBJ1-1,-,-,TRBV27,TGTGCCACCGTGGCAGGCTGGAACACTGAAGCTTTCTTT,CATVAGWNTEAFF
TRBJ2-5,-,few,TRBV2,TGTGCCAGCAGTGAAGCGACGAGAAGGGACGAGACCCAGTACTTC,CASSEATRRDETQYF
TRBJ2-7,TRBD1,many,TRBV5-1,TGCGCCAGCAGCACCTCCGGGACAGGGATGTACGAGCAGTACTTC,CASSTSGTGMYEQYF
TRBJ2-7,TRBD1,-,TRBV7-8,TGTGCCAGCAGCCCATCCTTGGGGACAGGGCCGTACGAGCAGTACTTC,CASSPSLGTGPYEQYF
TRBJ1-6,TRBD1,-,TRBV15,TGTGCCACCAGCAGAGATCGGGACAGGGTTTCACCCCTCCACTTT,CATSRDRDRVSPLHF
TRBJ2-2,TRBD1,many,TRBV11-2,TGTGCCAGCAGCCCAAACAATGCAAAGGGGGCGGCCGGGGAGCTGTTTTTT,CASSPNNAKGAAGELFF
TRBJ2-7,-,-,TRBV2,TGTGCCAGCAGGCTCCCCCGGGCTAGTGTCGAGCAGTACTTC,CASRLPRASVEQYF